This T cell receptor (beta chain) was found in a study of blood T cell repertoires in COVID-19. Study-wide context: Samples of COVID-19 (acute and convalescent) were obtained from the United States, Italy and Spain. PBMCs, B-cell-depleted T cells, or T cells provided the cDNA or gDNA that made up the material.

Original data processing: Quantification of nucleated cells was approximated via reference gene primer amplification. TCRdb keeps only in-frame clones here, not all; method: immunoSEQ multiplex PCR. V and J calls and clone size are copied from that table; D and trimming were computed from the DNA. The sample lists about 180,000 clones; around 88% were seen once. This CDR3 comprises 14 residues. Per the germline V gene, CDR1 is LNHDA and CDR2 is SQIVND (reference sequence). Trimming at V came to 10 bases and at J to 2 bases, leaving 8 bases not matched to a gene. The J gene is TRBJ1-1, the V gene TRBV19; TRBD1 matches 9 bases. Specimen: peripheral blood. This sequence was found in a woman in her thirties with acute or convalescent COVID-19. The CDR3 reads CATSPTGGNTEAFF. CDR3 in DNA: TGTGCCACCTCCCCGACAGGGGGTAACACTGAAGCTTTCTTT. The complete variable domain, with remaining parts taken from reference TRBV19 and TRBJ1-1, reads DGGITQSPKYLFRKEGQNVTLSCEQNLNHDAMYWYRQDPGQGLRLIYYSQIVNDFQKGDIAEGYSVSREKKESFPLTVTSAQKNPTAFYLCATSPTGGNTEAFFGQGTRLTVV.